A selection of T cell receptor beta chains follows, all from one sample in a study of OX40 agonist ivuxolimab in advanced cancers. The data were produced by immunoSEQ multiplex PCR, yet TCRdb's version contains in-frame clones alone and is incomplete. The sample records around 95,000 clones, about 92% being singletons. The source material was CD4+ or CD8+ T cells sorted from blood, sampled in a trial of the OX40 agonist ivuxolimab. These receptors originate from an adult with an advanced solid tumor such as melanoma, head and neck, liver or kidney cancer. Each CDR3 is given with its conserved first and last residue. A D gene is named only where the DNA matches it firmly. Where a row states a size, it is once, few, many or the class of an expanded clone; other rows omit it.

clone size: NA; J gene: TRBJ1-2; V gene: TRBV5-6; D gene: NA; CDR3 protein: CASSLGVVTIYGYTF; CDR3 DNA: TGTGCCAGCAGCTTGGGGGTAGTAACGATCTATGGCTACACCTTC
clone size: NA; J gene: TRBJ1-1; V gene: TRBV10-3; D gene: NA; CDR3 protein: CATTGPLNTEAFF; CDR3 DNA: TGTGCCACTACAGGGCCACTGAACACTGAAGCTTTCTTT
clone size: NA; J gene: TRBJ1-1; V gene: TRBV5-1; D gene: TRBD1; CDR3 protein: CASSLDGQGIAEAFF; CDR3 DNA: TGCGCCAGCAGCCTTGATGGACAGGGAATCGCCGAAGCTTTCTTT
clone size: once; J gene: TRBJ2-4; V gene: TRBV28; D gene: TRBD1; CDR3 protein: CASRQTGVDIQYF; CDR3 DNA: TGTGCCAGCAGGCAGACAGGGGTGGACATTCAGTACTTC
clone size: NA; J gene: TRBJ2-6; V gene: TRBV18; D gene: NA; CDR3 protein: CASSPTAGANVLTF; CDR3 DNA: TGTGCCAGCTCACCAACAGCTGGGGCCAACGTCCTGACTTTC
clone size: NA; J gene: TRBJ2-3; V gene: TRBV11-2; D gene: NA; CDR3 protein: CATSGADTQYF; CDR3 DNA: TGTGCCACCTCGGGGGCAGATACGCAGTATTTT
clone size: NA; J gene: TRBJ1-2; V gene: TRBV19; D gene: NA; CDR3 protein: CASSGVFRVGGYTF; CDR3 DNA: TGTGCCAGTAGTGGAGTATTTCGGGTGGGTGGCTACACCTTC
clone size: NA; J gene: TRBJ1-6; V gene: TRBV28; D gene: NA; CDR3 protein: CASSLYVGGINNSPLHF; CDR3 DNA: TGTGCCAGCAGCCTTTACGTTGGGGGCATTAATAATTCACCCCTCCACTTT
clone size: once; J gene: TRBJ2-2; V gene: TRBV18; D gene: NA; CDR3 protein: CASSPTIGTGELFF; CDR3 DNA: TGTGCCAGCTCACCGACGATAGGCACCGGGGAGCTGTTTTTT
clone size: NA; J gene: TRBJ1-5; V gene: TRBV7-2; D gene: NA; CDR3 protein: CASSPGTILWSNQPQHF; CDR3 DNA: TGTGCCAGCAGCCCCGGGACTATTTTATGGAGCAATCAGCCCCAGCATTTT
clone size: NA; J gene: TRBJ2-1; V gene: TRBV6-6; D gene: NA; CDR3 protein: CASTPNSVEQFF; CDR3 DNA: TGTGCCAGCACCCCAAATAGCGTCGAGCAGTTCTTC
clone size: NA; J gene: TRBJ1-2; V gene: TRBV7-2; D gene: NA; CDR3 protein: CASSYQAAGKTNYGYTF; CDR3 DNA: TGTGCCAGCAGCTACCAGGCGGCAGGGAAAACTAACTATGGCTACACCTTC
clone size: NA; J gene: TRBJ2-3; V gene: TRBV6-5; D gene: NA; CDR3 protein: CASSRGASLWEQYF; CDR3 DNA: TGTGCCAGCAGCCGGGGAGCCTCCCTCTGGGAGCAGTATTTT
clone size: NA; J gene: TRBJ2-5; V gene: TRBV11-1; D gene: NA; CDR3 protein: CASSLVERAVWETQYF; CDR3 DNA: TGTGCCAGCAGCTTAGTTGAGAGGGCTGTGTGGGAGACCCAGTACTTC
clone size: NA; J gene: TRBJ2-1; V gene: TRBV15; D gene: NA; CDR3 protein: CATSRVGGPKFF; CDR3 DNA: TGTGCCACCAGCAGAGTCGGGGGCCCTAAGTTCTTC
clone size: NA; J gene: TRBJ2-3; V gene: TRBV29-1; D gene: NA; CDR3 protein: CSVGVVSSTDTQYF; CDR3 DNA: TGCAGCGTTGGAGTAGTTTCTAGCACAGATACGCAGTATTTT
clone size: NA; J gene: TRBJ2-1; V gene: TRBV19; D gene: TRBD2; CDR3 protein: CASNQRGGNEQFF; CDR3 DNA: TGTGCCAGTAACCAGCGGGGGGGAAATGAGCAGTTCTTC
clone size: NA; J gene: TRBJ1-2; V gene: TRBV11-3; D gene: TRBD1; CDR3 protein: CASSGPDRGTYGYTF; CDR3 DNA: TGTGCCAGCAGCGGCCCGGACAGGGGGACCTATGGCTACACCTTC
clone size: NA; J gene: TRBJ2-3; V gene: TRBV6-1; D gene: NA; CDR3 protein: CASTRSRGGHDTQYF; CDR3 DNA: TGTGCCAGCACCCGTTCGAGGGGGGGCCACGATACGCAGTATTTT
clone size: NA; J gene: TRBJ2-4; V gene: TRBV30; D gene: NA; CDR3 protein: CAWSVASLSKNIQYF; CDR3 DNA: TGTGCCTGGAGTGTGGCTAGCCTATCTAAAAACATTCAGTACTTC
clone size: few; J gene: TRBJ1-5; V gene: TRBV28; D gene: NA; CDR3 protein: CASSLSRPQHF; CDR3 DNA: TGTGCCAGCAGTTTATCGCGGCCCCAGCATTTT
clone size: NA; J gene: TRBJ2-1; V gene: TRBV7-3; D gene: TRBD2; CDR3 protein: CASSLIGTSGGAREQFF; CDR3 DNA: TGTGCCAGCAGCTTAATAGGGACTAGCGGGGGGGCCCGTGAGCAGTTCTTC
clone size: NA; J gene: TRBJ1-5; V gene: TRBV2; D gene: NA; CDR3 protein: CASTRLLGLNQPQHF; CDR3 DNA: TGTGCCAGCACTAGACTTTTGGGACTGAACCAGCCCCAGCATTTT
clone size: NA; J gene: TRBJ1-4; V gene: TRBV4-3; D gene: TRBD1; CDR3 protein: CASSQEARGREEKLFF; CDR3 DNA: TGCGCCAGCAGCCAAGAGGCTAGGGGGCGGGAGGAAAAACTGTTTTTT
clone size: NA; J gene: TRBJ1-2; V gene: TRBV19; D gene: NA; CDR3 protein: CASSIRSAGAPLGYTF; CDR3 DNA: TGTGCCAGTAGTATACGGTCAGCGGGGGCTCCGCTAGGCTACACCTTC
clone size: NA; J gene: TRBJ2-2; V gene: TRBV11-2; D gene: NA; CDR3 protein: CASSLSRVHTGELFF; CDR3 DNA: TGTGCCAGCAGCTTAAGCAGGGTTCACACCGGGGAGCTGTTTTTT
clone size: NA; J gene: TRBJ2-7; V gene: TRBV18; D gene: TRBD2; CDR3 protein: CASSPSGGASFYEQYF; CDR3 DNA: TGTGCCAGCTCACCCTCGGGAGGGGCTAGCTTCTACGAGCAGTACTTC
clone size: NA; J gene: TRBJ2-3; V gene: TRBV7-2; D gene: NA; CDR3 protein: CASSYYRADTQYF; CDR3 DNA: TGTGCCAGCAGCTACTACAGGGCAGATACGCAGTATTTT
clone size: NA; J gene: TRBJ1-6; V gene: TRBV6-6; D gene: NA; CDR3 protein: CASSRTVHNSPLHF; CDR3 DNA: TGTGCCAGCAGCCGGACAGTTCATAATTCACCCCTCCACTTT
clone size: few; J gene: TRBJ1-1; V gene: TRBV4-3; D gene: TRBD1; CDR3 protein: CASSQRDRLTEAFF; CDR3 DNA: TGCGCCAGCAGCCAAAGGGACAGACTCACTGAAGCTTTCTTT
clone size: few; J gene: TRBJ1-5; V gene: TRBV6-6; D gene: NA; CDR3 protein: CASQGSGQPQHF; CDR3 DNA: TGTGCCAGCCAGGGGTCTGGGCAGCCCCAGCATTTT
clone size: NA; J gene: TRBJ2-4; V gene: TRBV5-1; D gene: NA; CDR3 protein: CASSSQGRENIQYF; CDR3 DNA: TGCGCCAGCAGCTCACAGGGTAGGGAAAACATTCAGTACTTC